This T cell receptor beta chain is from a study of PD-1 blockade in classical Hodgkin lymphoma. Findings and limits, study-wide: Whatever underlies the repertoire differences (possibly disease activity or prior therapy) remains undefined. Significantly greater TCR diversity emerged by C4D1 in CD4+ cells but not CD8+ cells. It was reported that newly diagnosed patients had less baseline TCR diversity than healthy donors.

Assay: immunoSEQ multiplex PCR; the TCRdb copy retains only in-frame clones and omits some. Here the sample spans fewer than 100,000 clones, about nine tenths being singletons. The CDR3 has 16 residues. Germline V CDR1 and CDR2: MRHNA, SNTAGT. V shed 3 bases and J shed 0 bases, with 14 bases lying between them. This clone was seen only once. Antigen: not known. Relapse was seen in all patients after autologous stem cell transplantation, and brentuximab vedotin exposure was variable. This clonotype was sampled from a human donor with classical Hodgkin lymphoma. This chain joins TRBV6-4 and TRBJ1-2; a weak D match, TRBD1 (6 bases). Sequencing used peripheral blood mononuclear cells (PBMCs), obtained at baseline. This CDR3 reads CASSEYQDRANYGYTF. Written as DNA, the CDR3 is TGTGCCAGCAGTGAATATCAGGACAGAGCTAACTATGGCTACACCTTC.